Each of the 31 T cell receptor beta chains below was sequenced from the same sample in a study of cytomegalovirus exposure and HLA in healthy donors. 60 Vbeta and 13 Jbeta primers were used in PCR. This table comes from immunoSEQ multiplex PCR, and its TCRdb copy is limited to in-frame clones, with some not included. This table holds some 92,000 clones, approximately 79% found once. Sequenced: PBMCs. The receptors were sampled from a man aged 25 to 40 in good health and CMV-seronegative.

The DNA of the CDR3 is TGTGCCAGCAGGCCAGTGAGGTACACAGATACGCAGTATTTT. It specifies CASRPVRYTDTQYF. The V gene is TRBV6-1, the J gene TRBJ2-3; unclear D gene. There are 14 residues in the CDR3. Germline V CDR1 and CDR2: MNHNS, SASEGT. V lost 6 bases, J lost 2 bases, and 12 bases lay in between.

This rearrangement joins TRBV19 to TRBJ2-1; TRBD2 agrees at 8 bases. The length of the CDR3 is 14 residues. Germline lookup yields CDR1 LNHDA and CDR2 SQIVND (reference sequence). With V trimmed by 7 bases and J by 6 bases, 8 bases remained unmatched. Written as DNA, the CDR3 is TGTGCCAGTACCAAAGCCGGGACTAGCAATGAGCAGTTCTTC. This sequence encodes CASTKAGTSNEQFF.

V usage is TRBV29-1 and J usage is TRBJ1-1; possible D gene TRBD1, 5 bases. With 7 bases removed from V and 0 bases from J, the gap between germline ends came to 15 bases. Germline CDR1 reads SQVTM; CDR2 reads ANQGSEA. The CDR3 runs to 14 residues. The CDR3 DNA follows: TGCAGCGGCACGGTAGGGACTATGAACACTGAAGCTTTCTTT. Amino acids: CSGTVGTMNTEAFF.

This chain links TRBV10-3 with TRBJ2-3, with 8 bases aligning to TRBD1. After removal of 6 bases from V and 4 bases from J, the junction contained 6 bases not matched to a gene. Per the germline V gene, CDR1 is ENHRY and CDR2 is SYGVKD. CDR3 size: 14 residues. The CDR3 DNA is TGTGCCATCAGACCCCCGACAGGGGCAGATACGCAGTATTTT. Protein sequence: CAIRPPTGADTQYF.

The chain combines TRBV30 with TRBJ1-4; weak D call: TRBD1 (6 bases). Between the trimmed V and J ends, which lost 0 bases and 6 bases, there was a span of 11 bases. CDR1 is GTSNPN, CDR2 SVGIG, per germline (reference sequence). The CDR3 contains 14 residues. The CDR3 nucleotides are TGTGCCTGGAGTGTAGGGGGGGGTGATGAAAAACTGTTTTTT. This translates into CAWSVGGGDEKLFF.

CDR3 loop: CASSFNVGVTSYEQYV. The CDR3 DNA reads TGCGCCAGCAGCTTCAATGTCGGGGTGACCAGCTACGAGCAGTACGTC. The genes are TRBV5-1 and TRBJ2-7, with a weak D call TRBD2 (5 bases). V was trimmed by 2 bases and J by 3 bases, leaving 18 bases between them. The germline CDR1 and CDR2 sequences are SGHRS and YFSETQ. This CDR3 is built from 16 residues.

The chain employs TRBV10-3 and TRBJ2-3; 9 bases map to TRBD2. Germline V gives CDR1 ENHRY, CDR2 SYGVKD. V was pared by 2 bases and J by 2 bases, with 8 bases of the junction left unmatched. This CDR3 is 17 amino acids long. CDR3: CAISERTGTSLTDTQYF. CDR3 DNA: TGTGCCATCAGTGAGAGGACCGGGACTAGCCTCACAGATACGCAGTATTTT.

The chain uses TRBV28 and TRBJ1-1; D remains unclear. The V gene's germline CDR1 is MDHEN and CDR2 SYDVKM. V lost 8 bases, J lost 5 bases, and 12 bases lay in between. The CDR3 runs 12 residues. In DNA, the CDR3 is TGTGCCAGCCGACAACCGGGAACTGAAGCTTTCTTT. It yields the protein CASRQPGTEAFF.

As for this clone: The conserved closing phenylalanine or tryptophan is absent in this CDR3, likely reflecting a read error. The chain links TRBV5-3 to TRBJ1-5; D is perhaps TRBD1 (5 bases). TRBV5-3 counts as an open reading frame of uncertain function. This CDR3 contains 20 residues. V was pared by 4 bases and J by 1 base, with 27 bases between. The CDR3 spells CARSRGEVPYRNLSNQPQHV. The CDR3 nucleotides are TGTGCCAGAAGCCGGGGGGAGGTGCCATATCGTAATTTGAGCAATCAGCCCCAGCATGTT.

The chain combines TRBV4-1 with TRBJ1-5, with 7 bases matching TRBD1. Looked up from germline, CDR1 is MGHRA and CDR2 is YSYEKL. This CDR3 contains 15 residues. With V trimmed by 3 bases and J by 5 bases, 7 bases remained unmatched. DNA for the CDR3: TGCGCCAGCAGCCAGGCAGACAGGGAACATCAGCCCCAGCATTTT. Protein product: CASSQADREHQPQHF.

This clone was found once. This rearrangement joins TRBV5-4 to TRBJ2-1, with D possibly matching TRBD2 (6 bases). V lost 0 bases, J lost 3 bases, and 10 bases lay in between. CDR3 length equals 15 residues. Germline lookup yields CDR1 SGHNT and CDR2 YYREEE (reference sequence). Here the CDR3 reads CASSLGRGDYNEQFF. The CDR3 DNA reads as TGTGCCAGCAGCTTGGGGCGGGGCGACTACAATGAGCAGTTCTTC.

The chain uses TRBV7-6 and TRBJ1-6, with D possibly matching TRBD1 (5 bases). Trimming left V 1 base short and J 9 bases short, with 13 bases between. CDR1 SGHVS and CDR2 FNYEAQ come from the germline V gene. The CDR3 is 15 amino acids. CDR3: CASSLVGLGASPLHF. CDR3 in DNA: TGTGCCAGCAGCTTAGTGGGCCTAGGGGCTTCACCCCTCCACTTT.

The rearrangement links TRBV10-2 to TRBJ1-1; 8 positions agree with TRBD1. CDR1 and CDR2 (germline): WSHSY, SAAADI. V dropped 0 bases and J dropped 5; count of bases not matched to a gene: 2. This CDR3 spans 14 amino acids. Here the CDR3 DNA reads TGCGCCAGCAGTGAGTCGACAGGGGATACTGAAGCTTTCTTT. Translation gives CASSESTGDTEAFF.

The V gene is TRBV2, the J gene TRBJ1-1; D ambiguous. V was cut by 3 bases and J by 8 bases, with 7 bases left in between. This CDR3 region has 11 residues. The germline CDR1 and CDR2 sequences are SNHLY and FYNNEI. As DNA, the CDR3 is TGTGCCAGCAGTGACGGGATGGAAGCTTTCTTT. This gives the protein CASSDGMEAFF.

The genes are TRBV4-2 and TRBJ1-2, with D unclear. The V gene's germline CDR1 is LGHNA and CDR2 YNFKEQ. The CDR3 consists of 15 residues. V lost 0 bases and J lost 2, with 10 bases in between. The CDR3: CASSQDLPGNYGYTF. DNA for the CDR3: TGTGCCAGCAGCCAAGATTTACCGGGAAACTATGGCTACACCTTC.

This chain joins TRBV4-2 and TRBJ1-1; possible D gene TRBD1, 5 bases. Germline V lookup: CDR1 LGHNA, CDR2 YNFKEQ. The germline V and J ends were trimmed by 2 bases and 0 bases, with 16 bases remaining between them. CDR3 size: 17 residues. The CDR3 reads CASSQRLAGRMNTEAFF. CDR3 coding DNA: TGTGCCAGCAGCCAACGATTGGCGGGGCGGATGAACACTGAAGCTTTCTTT.

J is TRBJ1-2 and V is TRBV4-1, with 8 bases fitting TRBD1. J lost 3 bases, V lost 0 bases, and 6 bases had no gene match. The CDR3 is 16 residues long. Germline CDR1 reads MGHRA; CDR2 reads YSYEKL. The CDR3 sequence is CASSQDWAGGDYGYTF. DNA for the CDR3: TGCGCCAGCAGCCAAGATTGGGCAGGGGGCGACTATGGCTACACCTTC.

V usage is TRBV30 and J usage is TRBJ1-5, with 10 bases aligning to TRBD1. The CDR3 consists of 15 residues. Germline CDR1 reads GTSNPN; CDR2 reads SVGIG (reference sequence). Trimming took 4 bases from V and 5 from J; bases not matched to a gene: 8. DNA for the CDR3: TGTGCCTGGACCCCGGACAGGGGGGGTGATCAGCCCCAGCATTTT. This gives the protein CAWTPDRGGDQPQHF.

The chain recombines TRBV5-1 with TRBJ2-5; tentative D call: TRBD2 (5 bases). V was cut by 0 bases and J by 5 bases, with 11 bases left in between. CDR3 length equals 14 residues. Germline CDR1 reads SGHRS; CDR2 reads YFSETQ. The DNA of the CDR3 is TGCGCCAGCAGCTTGGGGGGAGAAGGGGAGACCCAGTACTTC. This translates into CASSLGGEGETQYF. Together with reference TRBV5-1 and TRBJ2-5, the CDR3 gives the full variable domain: KAGVTQTPRYLIKTRGQQVTLSCSPISGHRSVSWYQQTPGQGLQFLFEYFSETQRNKGNFPGRFSGRQFSNSRSEMNVSTLELGDSALYLCASSLGGEGETQYFGPGTRLLVL.

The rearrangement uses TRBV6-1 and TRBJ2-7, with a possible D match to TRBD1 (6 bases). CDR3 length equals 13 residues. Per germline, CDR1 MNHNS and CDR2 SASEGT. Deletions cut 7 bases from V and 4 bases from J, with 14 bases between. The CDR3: CASTRDTLYEQYF. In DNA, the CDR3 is TGTGCCAGCACCCGGGACACCTTGTACGAGCAGTACTTC.

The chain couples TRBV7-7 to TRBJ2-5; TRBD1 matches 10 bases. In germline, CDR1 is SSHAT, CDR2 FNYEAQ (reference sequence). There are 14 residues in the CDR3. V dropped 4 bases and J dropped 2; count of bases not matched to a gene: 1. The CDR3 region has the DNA TGTGCCAGCAGCTCGGACAGGGGGCAAGAGACCCAGTACTTC. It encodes CASSSDRGQETQYF.

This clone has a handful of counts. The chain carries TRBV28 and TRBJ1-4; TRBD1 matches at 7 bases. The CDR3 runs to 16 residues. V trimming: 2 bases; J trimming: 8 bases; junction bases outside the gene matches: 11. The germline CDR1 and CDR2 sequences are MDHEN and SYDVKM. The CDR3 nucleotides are TGTGCCAGCAGTTTAAACAGGGGCCTCCGGGGAGAAAAACTGTTTTTT. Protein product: CASSLNRGLRGEKLFF.

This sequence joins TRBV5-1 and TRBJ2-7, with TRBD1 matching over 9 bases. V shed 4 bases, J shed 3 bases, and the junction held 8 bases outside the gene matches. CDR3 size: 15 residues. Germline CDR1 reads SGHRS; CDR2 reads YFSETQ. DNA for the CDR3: TGCGCCAGCAGCATACAGGGGGCAACCGACTACGAGCAGTACTTC. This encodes CASSIQGATDYEQYF.

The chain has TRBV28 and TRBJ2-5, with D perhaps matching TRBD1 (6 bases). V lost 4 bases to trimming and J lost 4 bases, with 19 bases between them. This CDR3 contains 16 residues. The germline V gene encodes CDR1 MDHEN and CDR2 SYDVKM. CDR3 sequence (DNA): TGTGCCAGCAGTTCTACTGGACAGTCGCTATCAGAGACCCAGTACTTC. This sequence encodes CASSSTGQSLSETQYF.

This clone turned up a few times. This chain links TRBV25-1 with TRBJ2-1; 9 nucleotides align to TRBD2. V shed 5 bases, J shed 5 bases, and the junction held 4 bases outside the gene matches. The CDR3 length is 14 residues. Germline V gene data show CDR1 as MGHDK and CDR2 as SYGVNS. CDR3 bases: TGTGCCAGCAGTAAGATAGCGGGGGACAATGAGCAGTTCTTC. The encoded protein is CASSKIAGDNEQFF.

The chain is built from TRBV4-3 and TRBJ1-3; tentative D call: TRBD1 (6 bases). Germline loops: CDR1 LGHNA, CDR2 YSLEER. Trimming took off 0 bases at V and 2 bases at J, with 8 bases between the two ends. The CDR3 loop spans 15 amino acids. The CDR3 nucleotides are TGCGCCAGCAGCCAAGATACAGGGCCTGGAAACACCATATATTTT. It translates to CASSQDTGPGNTIYF.

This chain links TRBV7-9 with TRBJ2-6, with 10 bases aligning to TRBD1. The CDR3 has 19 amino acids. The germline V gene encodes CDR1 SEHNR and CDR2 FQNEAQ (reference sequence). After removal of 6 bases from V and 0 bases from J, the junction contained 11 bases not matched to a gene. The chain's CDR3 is CASRPTGDRGTSGANVLTF. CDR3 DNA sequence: TGTGCCAGCAGACCCACCGGGGACAGGGGCACCTCTGGGGCCAACGTCCTGACTTTC. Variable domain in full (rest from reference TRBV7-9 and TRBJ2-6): DTGVSQNPRHKITKRGQNVTFRCDPISEHNRLYWYRQTLGQGPEFLTYFQNEAQLEKSRLLSDRFSAERPKGSFSTLEIQRTEQGDSAMYLCASRPTGDRGTSGANVLTFGAGSRLTVL.

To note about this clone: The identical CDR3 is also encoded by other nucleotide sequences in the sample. The CDR3 DNA sequence: TGCGCCAGCAGCTTGGTTCAGGGAATCTACAATGAGCAGTTCTTC. Translation: CASSLVQGIYNEQFF. The rearrangement links TRBV5-1 to TRBJ2-1, with D tentatively TRBD1 (5 bases). Trimming pared 0 bases from V and 3 bases from J, leaving 10 bases between. The germline gives CDR1 SGHRS, CDR2 YFSETQ. The CDR3 contains 15 residues.

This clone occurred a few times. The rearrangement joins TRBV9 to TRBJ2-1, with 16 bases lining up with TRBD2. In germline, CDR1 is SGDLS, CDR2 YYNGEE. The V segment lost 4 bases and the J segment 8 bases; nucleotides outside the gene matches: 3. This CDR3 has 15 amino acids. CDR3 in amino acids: CASSPGTSGGDEQFF. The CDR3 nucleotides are TGTGCCAGCAGCCCCGGGACTAGCGGGGGGGATGAGCAGTTCTTC.

The CDR3 is CASSLRRAGSEAFF. The CDR3 DNA reads TGTGCCAGCAGCTTAAGAAGGGCGGGTAGTGAAGCTTTCTTT. The V call is TRBV11-3, the J call TRBJ1-1; D is ambiguous. CDR1 is SGHNT, CDR2 YENEEA, per germline. CDR3 length: 14 amino acids. Trimming removed 2 bases from V and 7 bases from J, with 14 bases in between.

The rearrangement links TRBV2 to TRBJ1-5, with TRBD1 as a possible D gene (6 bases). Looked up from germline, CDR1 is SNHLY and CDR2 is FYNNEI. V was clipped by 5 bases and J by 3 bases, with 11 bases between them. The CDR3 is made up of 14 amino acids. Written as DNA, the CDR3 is TGTGCCAGCAGTCCGGACAGCCCCAATCAGCCCCAGCATTTT. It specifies CASSPDSPNQPQHF.